This record concerns one T cell receptor beta chain sequence. This sample stems from a study of blood T cell repertoires in COVID-19. Per the germline V gene, CDR1 is LNHNV and CDR2 is YYDKDF (reference sequence). This CDR3 is built from 15 residues. Trimming at V came to 0 bases and at J to 5 bases, leaving 5 bases not matched to a gene. Libraries were prepared by immunoSEQ multiplex PCR; TCRdb keeps only in-frame clonotypes and omits some of them. Seen here are approximately 500,000 clones, roughly 91% observed once, and the top ten hold around 8%. The sample comprised peripheral blood. The receptor was derived from a woman between 45 and 60 years old with COVID-19, enrolled during active disease. V usage is TRBV15 and J usage is TRBJ2-3; 7 bases fit TRBD2. The CDR3 loop reads CATSRDGGVGDTQYF. In DNA, the CDR3 is TGTGCCACCAGCAGAGATGGGGGGGTAGGAGATACGCAGTATTTT.